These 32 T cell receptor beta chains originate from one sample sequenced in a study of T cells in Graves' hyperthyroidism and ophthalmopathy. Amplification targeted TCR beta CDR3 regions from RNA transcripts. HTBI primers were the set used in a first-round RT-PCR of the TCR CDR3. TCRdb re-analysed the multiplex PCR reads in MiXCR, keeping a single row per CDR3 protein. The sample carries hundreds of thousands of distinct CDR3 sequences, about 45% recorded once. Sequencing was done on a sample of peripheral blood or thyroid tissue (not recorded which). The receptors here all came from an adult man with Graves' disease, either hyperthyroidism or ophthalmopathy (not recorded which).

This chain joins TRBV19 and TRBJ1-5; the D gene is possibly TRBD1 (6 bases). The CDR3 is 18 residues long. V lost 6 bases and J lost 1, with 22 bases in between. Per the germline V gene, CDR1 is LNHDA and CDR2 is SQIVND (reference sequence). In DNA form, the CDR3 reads TGTGCCAGTAGAAACGGGGGGTGGGCAGGGGCAAGCAATCAGCCCCAGCATTTT. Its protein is CASRNGGWAGASNQPQHF.

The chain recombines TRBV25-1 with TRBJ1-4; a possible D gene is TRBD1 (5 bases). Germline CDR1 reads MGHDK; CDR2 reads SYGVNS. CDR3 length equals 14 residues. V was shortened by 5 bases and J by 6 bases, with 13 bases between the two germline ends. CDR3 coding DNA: TGTGCCAGCAGTCCCCCTGGGACGCATGAAAAACTGTTTTTT. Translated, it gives CASSPPGTHEKLFF.

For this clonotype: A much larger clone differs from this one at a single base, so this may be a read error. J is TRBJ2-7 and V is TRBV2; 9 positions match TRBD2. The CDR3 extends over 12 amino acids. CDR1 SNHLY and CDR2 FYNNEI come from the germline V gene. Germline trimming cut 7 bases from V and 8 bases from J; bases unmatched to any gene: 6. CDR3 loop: CASKAGGIKQYF. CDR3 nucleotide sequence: TGTGCCAGCAAAGCGGGAGGTATCAAGCAGTACTTC.

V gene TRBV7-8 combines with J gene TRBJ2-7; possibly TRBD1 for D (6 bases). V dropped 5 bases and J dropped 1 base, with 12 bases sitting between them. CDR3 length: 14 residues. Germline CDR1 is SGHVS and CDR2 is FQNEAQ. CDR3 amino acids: CASSNTGISYEQYF. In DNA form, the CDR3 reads TGTGCCAGCAGCAATACAGGGATATCCTACGAGCAGTACTTC. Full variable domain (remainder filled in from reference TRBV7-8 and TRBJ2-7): GAGVSQSPRYKVAKRGQDVALRCDPISGHVSLFWYQQALGQGPEFLTYFQNEAQLDKSGLPSDRFFAERPEGSVSTLKIQRTQQEDSAVYLCASSNTGISYEQYFGPGTRLTVT.

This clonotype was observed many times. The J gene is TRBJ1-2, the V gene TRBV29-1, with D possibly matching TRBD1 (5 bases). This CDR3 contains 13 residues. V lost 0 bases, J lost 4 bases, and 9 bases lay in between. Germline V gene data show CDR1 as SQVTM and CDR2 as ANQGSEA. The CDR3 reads CSVEEQGSYGYTF. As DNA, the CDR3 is TGCAGCGTTGAAGAGCAGGGATCCTATGGCTACACCTTC.

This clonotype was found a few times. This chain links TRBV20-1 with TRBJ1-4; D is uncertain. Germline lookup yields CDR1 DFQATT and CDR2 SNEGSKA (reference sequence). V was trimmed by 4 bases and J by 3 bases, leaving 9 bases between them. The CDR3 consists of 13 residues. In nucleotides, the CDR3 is TGCAGTGCTATCTGGGGAGCTAATGAAAAACTGTTTTTT. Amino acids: CSAIWGANEKLFF.

The CDR3 DNA reads TGTGCCTGGTCGAGAGACAGCTATGGCTACACCTTC. It specifies CAWSRDSYGYTF. The genes are TRBV30 and TRBJ1-2, with a tentative D call TRBD1 (5 bases). Looked up from germline, CDR1 is GTSNPN and CDR2 is SVGIG (reference sequence). There are 12 residues in the CDR3. V was cut by 5 bases and J by 4 bases, with 11 bases left in between.

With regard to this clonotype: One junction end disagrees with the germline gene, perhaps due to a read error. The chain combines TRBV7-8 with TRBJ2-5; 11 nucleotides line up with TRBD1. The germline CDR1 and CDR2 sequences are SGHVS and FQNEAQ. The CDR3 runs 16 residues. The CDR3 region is CASSHSGTGGQETQYF. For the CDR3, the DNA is TGCGCCAGCAGCCACTCCGGGACAGGGGGACAAGAGACCCAGTACTTC.

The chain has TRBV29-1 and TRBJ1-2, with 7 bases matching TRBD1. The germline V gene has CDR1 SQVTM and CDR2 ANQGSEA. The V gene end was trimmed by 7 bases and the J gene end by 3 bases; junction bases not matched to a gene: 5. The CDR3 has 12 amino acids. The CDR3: CSGGQADYGYTF. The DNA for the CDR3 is TGCAGCGGAGGACAGGCTGACTATGGCTACACCTTC.

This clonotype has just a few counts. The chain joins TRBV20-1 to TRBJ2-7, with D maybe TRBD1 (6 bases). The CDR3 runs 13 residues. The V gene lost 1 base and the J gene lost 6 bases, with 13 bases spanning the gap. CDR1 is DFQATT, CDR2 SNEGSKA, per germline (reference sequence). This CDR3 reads CSARGQERIEQYF. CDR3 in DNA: TGCAGTGCTAGAGGACAGGAGAGGATCGAGCAGTACTTC.

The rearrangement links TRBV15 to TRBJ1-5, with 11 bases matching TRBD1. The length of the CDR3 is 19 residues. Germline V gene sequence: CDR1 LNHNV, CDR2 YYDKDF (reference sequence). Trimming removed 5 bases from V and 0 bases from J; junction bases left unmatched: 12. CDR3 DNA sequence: TGTGCCACCAGCGGAACCGGGACAGGGGGATATTATAGCAATCAGCCCCAGCATTTT. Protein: CATSGTGTGGYYSNQPQHF.

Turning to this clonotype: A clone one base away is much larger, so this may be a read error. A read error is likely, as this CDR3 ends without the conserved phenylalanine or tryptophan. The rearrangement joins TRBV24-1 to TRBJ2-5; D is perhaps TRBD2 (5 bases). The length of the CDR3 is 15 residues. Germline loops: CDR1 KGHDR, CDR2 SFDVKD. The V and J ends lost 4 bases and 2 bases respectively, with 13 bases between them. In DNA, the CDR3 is TGTGCCACCAGTGACCCGGGCCGGGATCAAGAGACCCAGTACCTC. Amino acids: CATSDPGRDQETQYL.

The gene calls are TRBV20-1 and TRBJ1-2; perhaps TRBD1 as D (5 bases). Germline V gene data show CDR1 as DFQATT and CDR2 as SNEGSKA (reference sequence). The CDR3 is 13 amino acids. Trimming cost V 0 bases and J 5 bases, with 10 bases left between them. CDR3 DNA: TGCAGTGCTAGAGAGAAATGGGGGTATGGCTACACCTTC. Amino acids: CSAREKWGYGYTF.

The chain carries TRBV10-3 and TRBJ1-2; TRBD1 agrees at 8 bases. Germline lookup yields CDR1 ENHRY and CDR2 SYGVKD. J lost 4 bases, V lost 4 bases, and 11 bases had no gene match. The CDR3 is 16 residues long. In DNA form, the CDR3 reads TGTGCCATCAGTGGTCTGACAGGGGAAAAAGGCTATGGCTACACCTTC. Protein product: CAISGLTGEKGYGYTF.

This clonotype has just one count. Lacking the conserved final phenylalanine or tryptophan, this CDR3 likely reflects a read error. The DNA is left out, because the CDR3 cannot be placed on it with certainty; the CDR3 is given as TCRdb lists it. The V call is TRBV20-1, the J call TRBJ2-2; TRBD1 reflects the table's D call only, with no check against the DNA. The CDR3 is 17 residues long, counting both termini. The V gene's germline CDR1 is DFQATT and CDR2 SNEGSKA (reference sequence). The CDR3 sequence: CSARKAMDRGRHRGAVV.

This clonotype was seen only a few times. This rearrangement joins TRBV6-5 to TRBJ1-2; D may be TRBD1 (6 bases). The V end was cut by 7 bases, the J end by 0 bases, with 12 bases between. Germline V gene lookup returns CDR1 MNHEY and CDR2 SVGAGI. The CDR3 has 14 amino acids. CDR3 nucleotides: TGTGCCAGCAAACAGGGAGAAGCTAACTATGGCTACACCTTC. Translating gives CASKQGEANYGYTF.

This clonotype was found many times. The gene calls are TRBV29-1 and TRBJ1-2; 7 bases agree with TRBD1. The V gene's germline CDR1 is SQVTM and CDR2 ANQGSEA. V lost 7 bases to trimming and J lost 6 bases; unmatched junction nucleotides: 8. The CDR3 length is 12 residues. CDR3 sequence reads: CSDRRGSDGYTF. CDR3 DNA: TGCAGCGACCGCAGGGGGTCGGATGGCTACACCTTC.

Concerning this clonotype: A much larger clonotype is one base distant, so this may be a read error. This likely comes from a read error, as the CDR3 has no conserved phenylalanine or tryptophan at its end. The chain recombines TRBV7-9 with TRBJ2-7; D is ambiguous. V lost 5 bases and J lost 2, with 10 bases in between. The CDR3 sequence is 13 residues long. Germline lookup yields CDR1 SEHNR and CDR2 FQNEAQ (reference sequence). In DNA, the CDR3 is TGTGCCAGCAGCCCAAGGGTCCCCTACGAGCAGTACCTC. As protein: CASSPRVPYEQYL.

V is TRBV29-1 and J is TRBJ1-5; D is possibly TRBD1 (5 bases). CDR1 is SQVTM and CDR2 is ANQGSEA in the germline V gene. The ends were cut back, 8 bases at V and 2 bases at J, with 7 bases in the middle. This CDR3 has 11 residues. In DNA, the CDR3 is TGCAGCAGGGGTGGCAATCAGCCCCAGCATTTT. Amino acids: CSRGGNQPQHF.

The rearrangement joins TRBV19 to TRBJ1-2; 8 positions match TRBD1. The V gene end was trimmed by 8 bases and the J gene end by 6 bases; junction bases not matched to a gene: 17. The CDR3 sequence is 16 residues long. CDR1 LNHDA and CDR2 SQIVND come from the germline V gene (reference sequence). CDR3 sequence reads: CASRGQGIDGGHGYTF. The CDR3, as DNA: TGTGCCAGTCGCGGACAGGGAATTGACGGCGGCCATGGCTACACCTTC.

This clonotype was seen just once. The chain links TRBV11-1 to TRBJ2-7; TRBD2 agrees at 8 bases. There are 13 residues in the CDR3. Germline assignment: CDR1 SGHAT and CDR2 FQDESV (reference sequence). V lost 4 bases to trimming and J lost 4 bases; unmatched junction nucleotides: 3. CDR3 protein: CASSSPGGYEQYF. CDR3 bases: TGTGCCAGCAGCTCCCCGGGGGGGTACGAGCAGTACTTC.

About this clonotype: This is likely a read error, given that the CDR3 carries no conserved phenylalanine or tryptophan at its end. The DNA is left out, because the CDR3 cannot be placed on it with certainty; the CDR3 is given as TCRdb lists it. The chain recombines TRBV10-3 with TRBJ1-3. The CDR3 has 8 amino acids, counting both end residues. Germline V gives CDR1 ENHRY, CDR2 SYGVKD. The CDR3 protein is CAISESMD.

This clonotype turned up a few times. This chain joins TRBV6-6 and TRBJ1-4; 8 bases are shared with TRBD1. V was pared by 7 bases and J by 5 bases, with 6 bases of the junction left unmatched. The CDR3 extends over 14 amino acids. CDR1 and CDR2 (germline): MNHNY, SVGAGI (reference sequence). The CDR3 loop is CASTDRGLNEKLFF. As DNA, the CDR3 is TGTGCCAGCACAGACAGGGGACTAAATGAAAAACTGTTTTTT.

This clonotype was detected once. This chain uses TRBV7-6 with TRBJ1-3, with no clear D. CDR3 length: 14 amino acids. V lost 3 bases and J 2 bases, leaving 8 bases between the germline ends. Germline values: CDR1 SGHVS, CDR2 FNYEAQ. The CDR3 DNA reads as TGTGCCAGCAGCTTTCGCGGTCCTGGAAACACCATATATTTT. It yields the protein CASSFRGPGNTIYF.

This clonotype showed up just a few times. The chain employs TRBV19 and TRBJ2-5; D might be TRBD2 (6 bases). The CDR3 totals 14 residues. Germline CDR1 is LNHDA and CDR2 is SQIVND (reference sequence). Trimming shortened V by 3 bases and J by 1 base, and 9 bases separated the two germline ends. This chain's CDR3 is CASSIGTAQETQYF. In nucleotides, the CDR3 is TGTGCCAGTAGTATCGGGACTGCCCAAGAGACCCAGTACTTC.

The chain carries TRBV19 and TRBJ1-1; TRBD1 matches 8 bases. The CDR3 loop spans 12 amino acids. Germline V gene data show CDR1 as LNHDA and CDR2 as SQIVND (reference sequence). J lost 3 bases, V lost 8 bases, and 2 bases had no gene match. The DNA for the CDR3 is TGTGCCAGTGCCAGGGGGCACACTGAAGCTTTCTTT. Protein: CASARGHTEAFF.

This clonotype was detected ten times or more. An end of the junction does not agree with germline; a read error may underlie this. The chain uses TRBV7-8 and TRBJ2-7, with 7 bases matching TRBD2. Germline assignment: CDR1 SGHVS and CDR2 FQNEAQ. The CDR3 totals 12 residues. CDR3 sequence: CASSLDPGGEHF. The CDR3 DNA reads TGTGCCAGCAGCTTAGACCCGGGGGGTGAACACTTC.

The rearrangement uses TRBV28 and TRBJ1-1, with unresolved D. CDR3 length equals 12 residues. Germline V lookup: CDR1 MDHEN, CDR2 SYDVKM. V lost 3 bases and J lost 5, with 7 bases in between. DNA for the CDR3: TGTGCCAGCAGTTTGTGGGAAACTGAAGCTTTCTTT. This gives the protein CASSLWETEAFF. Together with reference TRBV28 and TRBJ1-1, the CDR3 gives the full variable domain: DVKVTQSSRYLVKRTGEKVFLECVQDMDHENMFWYRQDPGLGLRLIYFSYDVKMKEKGDIPEGYSVSREKKERFSLILESASTNQTSMYLCASSLWETEAFFGQGTRLTVV.

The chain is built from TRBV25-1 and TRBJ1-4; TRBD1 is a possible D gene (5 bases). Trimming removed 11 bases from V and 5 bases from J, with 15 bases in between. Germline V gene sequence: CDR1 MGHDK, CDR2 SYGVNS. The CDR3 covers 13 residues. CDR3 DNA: TGTGCCTGGAGGGGTCTTTTCAATGAAAAACTGTTTTTT. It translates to CAWRGLFNEKLFF.

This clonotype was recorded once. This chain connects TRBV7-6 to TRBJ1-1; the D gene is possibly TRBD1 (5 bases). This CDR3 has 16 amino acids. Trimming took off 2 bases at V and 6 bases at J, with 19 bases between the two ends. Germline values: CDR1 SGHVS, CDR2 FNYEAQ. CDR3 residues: CASSLRDAGGGPEAFF. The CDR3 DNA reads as TGTGCCAGCAGCTTAAGGGATGCGGGGGGAGGCCCTGAAGCTTTCTTT. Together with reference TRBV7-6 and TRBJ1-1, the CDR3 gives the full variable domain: GAGVSQSPRYKVTKRGQDVALRCDPISGHVSLYWYRQALGQGPEFLTYFNYEAQQDKSGLPNDRFSAERPEGSISTLTIQRTEQRDSAMYRCASSLRDAGGGPEAFFGQGTRLTVV.

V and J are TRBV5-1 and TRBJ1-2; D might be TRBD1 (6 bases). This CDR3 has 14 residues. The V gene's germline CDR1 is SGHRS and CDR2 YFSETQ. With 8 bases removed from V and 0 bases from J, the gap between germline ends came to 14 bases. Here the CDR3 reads CASREGTTNYGYTF. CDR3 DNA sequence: TGCGCCAGTAGAGAGGGGACAACTAACTATGGCTACACCTTC.

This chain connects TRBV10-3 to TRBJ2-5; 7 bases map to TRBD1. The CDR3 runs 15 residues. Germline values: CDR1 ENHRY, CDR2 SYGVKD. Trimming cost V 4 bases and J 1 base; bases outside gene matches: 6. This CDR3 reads CAISVKGAVQETQYF. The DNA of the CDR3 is TGTGCCATCAGTGTCAAGGGGGCCGTCCAAGAGACCCAGTACTTC.